This T cell receptor (beta chain) emerged from a study of T cells in Graves' hyperthyroidism and ophthalmopathy. This clonotype has ten or more counts. Researchers took RNA transcripts and amplified the TCR beta CDR3 regions from them. First-round RT-PCR with HTBI primers amplified the TCR CDR3 region. MiXCR was run by TCRdb on the multiplex PCR reads, yielding one entry per CDR3 protein. The repertoire holds approximately 200,000 distinct CDR3 sequences, 15% to 20% seen once, with about two fifths in the top ten. The germline CDR1 and CDR2 sequences are GTSNPN and SVGIG (reference sequence). V lost 0 bases, J lost 0 bases, and 10 bases lay in between. The CDR3 is made up of 15 amino acids.

The sample taken for sequencing was blood. The chain employs TRBV30 and TRBJ2-3; D gene unclear. This clonotype was obtained from a man aged 35 to 55 with Graves' hyperthyroidism. In nucleotides, the CDR3 is TGTGCCTGGAGTGTATTCCTCCTTAGCACAGATACGCAGTATTTT. Translating it yields CAWSVFLLSTDTQYF.